These 2 T cell receptor beta chains were all obtained from the same sample, sequenced in a study of tumor-infiltrating lymphocytes in primary liver carcinoma. Reverse transcription of roughly 470 ng total RNA with a constant-region primer produced TCR beta cDNA. What produced the TCR beta libraries was three nested multiplex PCR rounds using slightly modified ARM-PCR. Primers for the first two PCR rounds were TRBV1-TRBV30 forward primers and a C-beta reverse primer (roughly 10 cycles per round). TCRdb ran MiXCR on the multiplex PCR reads and lists one entry per CDR3 protein. The sample has 95,000 to 150,000 distinct CDR3 sequences, roughly three fifths seen once; the top ten hold approximately 9.7%. For each extraction, RNA and DNA were obtained together from approximately 20-30 mg of unsorted bulk tissue. The sample taken for sequencing was liver tumor tissue from sampling region 1. The subset was: tumor region T1, superior pole. These TCRs come from a woman between 55 and 75 years old with primary liver carcinoma and hepatitis B virus infection.

Ten or more counts support this clonotype. The chain couples TRBV12-3 or TRBV12-4 to TRBJ1-5, with D tentatively TRBD1 (5 bases). This CDR3 is built from 16 residues. Trimming left V 3 bases short and J 2 bases short, with 14 bases between. CDR3 residues: CASSFGQGYGNQPQHF. Written as DNA, the CDR3 is TGTGCCAGCAGTTTTGGGCAGGGCTATGGCAATCAGCCCCAGCATTTT.

In this sample, this clonotype turned up a few times. A read error may explain this, as a much larger clone is one base away. The chain uses TRBV29-1 and TRBJ2-2; D gene uncertain. The V gene's germline CDR1 is SQVTM and CDR2 ANQGSEA. The V gene lost 7 bases and the J gene lost 8 bases, with 11 bases spanning the gap. The CDR3 extends over 11 amino acids. The CDR3 sequence is CSALLVGELFF. The CDR3 DNA is TGCAGCGCTCTGCTCGTTGGGGAGCTGTTTTTT.